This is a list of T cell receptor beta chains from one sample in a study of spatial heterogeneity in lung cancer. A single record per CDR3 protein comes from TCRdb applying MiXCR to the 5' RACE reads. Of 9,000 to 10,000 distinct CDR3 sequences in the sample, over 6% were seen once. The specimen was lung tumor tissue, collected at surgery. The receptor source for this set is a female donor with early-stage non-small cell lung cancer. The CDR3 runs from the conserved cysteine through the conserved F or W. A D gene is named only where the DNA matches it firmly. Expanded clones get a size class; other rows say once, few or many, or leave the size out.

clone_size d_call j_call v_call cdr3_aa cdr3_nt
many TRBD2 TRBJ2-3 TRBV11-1 CASSFLAGVADTQYF TGTGCCAGCAGCTTCTTAGCGGGGGTGGCAGATACGCAGTATTTT
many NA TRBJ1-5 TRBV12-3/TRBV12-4 CASSFQGNNQPQHF TGTGCCAGCAGTTTTCAGGGTAACAATCAGCCCCAGCATTTT
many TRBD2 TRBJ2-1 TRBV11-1 CASSPRGGGNEQFF TGTGCCAGCAGCCCTCGGGGGGGCGGTAATGAGCAGTTCTTC
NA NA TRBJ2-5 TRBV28 CASSLGGIQETQYF TGTGCCAGCAGTTTAGGAGGGATACAAGAGACCCAGTACTTC
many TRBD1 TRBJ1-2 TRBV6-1 CASSEETGVSGYTF TGTGCCAGCAGTGAAGAAACAGGGGTTAGTGGCTACACCTTC
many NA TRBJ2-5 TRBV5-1 CASSLASSRETQYF TGCGCCAGCAGCTTGGCCTCTAGCAGAGAGACCCAGTACTTC
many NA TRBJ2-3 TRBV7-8 CASSSPGADTQYF TGTGCCAGCAGCTCTCCAGGGGCGGATACGCAGTATTTT
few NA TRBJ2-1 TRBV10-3 CAIGKDGGFNEQFF TGTGCCATCGGCAAGGACGGGGGATTCAATGAGCAGTTCTTC
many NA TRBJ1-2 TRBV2 CASSDGEDYGYTF TGTGCCAGCAGTGACGGGGAAGACTATGGCTACACCTTC
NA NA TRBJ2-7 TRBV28 CASSLGGSDEQYF TGTGCCAGCAGCCTCGGCGGGTCCGACGAGCAGTACTTC
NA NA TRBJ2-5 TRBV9 CASSPSPLQGQETQYF TGTGCCAGCAGCCCGAGCCCCCTACAGGGACAAGAGACCCAGTACTTC
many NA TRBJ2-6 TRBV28 CASTGHGSGANVLTF TGTGCCAGCACGGGACACGGCTCTGGGGCCAACGTCCTGACTTTC
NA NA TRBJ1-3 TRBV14 CASSQSPSGNTIYF TGTGCCAGCAGCCAATCCCCATCTGGAAACACCATATATTTT
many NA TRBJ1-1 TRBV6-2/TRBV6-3 CASSARTRTNTEAFF TGTGCCAGCAGTGCCCGGACACGGACGAACACTGAAGCTTTCTTT
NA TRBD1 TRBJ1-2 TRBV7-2 CASSPDRGGGYTF TGTGCCAGCAGCCCCGACAGGGGTGGAGGCTACACCTTC
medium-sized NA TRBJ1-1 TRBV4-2 CASSQDLEGTEAFF TGTGCCAGCAGCCAAGATTTAGAGGGGACTGAAGCTTTCTTT
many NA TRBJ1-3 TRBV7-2 CASSPAGANTIYF TGTGCCAGCAGCCCGGCCGGGGCAAACACCATATATTTT
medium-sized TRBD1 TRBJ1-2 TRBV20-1 CSAPRTGLDGYTF TGCAGTGCTCCCCGGACAGGTCTGGATGGCTACACCTTC
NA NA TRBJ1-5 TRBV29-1 CSVAVSGGSNQPQHF TGCAGCGTTGCAGTGTCCGGGGGTAGCAATCAGCCCCAGCATTTT
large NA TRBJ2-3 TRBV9 CASSVGVQDTQYF TGTGCCAGCAGCGTAGGAGTGCAAGATACGCAGTATTTT
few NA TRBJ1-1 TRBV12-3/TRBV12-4 CASSRQGAAFF TGTGCCAGCAGCCGTCAGGGTGCAGCTTTCTTT
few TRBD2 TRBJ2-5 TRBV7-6 CASSFSGSPGETQYF TGTGCCAGCAGCTTTAGCGGGAGCCCCGGGGAGACCCAGTACTTC
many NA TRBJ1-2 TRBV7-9 CASSDLAGDPHYGYTF TGTGCCAGCAGCGACTTGGCAGGCGATCCCCACTATGGCTACACCTTC
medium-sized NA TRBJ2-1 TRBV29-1 CSVEDPAAGSFYNEQFF TGCAGCGTTGAAGATCCAGCGGCAGGGAGCTTCTACAATGAGCAGTTCTTC
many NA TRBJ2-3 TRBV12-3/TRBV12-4 CASSFGGGTDTQYF TGTGCCAGCAGTTTCGGCGGGGGCACAGATACGCAGTATTTT
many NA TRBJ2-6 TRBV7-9 CASSFAASGANVLTF TGTGCCAGCAGCTTTGCAGCCTCTGGGGCCAACGTCCTGACTTTC
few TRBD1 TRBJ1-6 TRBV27 CASSLSGTGVSPLHF TGTGCCAGCAGTTTATCCGGGACAGGGGTCTCACCCCTCCACTTT
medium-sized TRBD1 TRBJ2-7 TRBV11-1 CASSSRDRDHEQYF TGTGCCAGCAGCTCCCGGGACAGGGACCACGAGCAGTACTTC
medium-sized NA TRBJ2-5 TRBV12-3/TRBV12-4 CASSIKETQYF TGTGCCAGCAGTATCAAAGAGACCCAGTACTTC
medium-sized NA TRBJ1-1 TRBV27 CASSFDLNTEAFF TGTGCCAGCAGTTTCGACCTGAACACTGAAGCTTTCTTT
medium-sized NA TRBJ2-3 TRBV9 CASSGPGAPDTQYF TGTGCCAGCAGCGGCCCGGGGGCCCCAGATACGCAGTATTTT
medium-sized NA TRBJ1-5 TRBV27 CASKPGENQPQHF TGTGCCAGCAAGCCAGGGGAGAATCAGCCCCAGCATTTT
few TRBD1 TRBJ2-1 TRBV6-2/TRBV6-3 CASSNPRTGLHHNEQFF TGTGCCAGCAGTAATCCTAGGACAGGACTGCACCACAATGAGCAGTTCTTC
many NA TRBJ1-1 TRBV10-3 CAIRDGQNTEAFF TGTGCCATCAGGGACGGACAGAACACTGAAGCTTTCTTT
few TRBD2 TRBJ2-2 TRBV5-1 CASSLPVTSGKNTGELFF TGCGCCAGCAGCTTGCCCGTCACTAGCGGGAAGAACACCGGGGAGCTGTTTTTT
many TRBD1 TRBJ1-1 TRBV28 CASSFLQGSGTEAFF TGTGCCAGCAGCTTCCTACAGGGGTCGGGCACTGAAGCTTTCTTT
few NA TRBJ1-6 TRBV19 CASRDRNNSPLHF TGTGCCAGCCGAGACAGGAATAATTCACCCCTCCACTTT
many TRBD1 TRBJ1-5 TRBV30 CAWSAQTGGSQPQHF TGTGCCTGGAGTGCTCAGACAGGGGGTAGTCAGCCCCAGCATTTT
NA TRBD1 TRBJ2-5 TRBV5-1 CASSLNQGAALETQYF TGCGCCAGCAGCTTGAACCAGGGGGCGGCTCTGGAGACCCAGTACTTC
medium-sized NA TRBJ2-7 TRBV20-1 CSANFQNYEQYF TGCAGTGCAAATTTTCAAAACTACGAGCAGTACTTC
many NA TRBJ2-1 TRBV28 CASSFPDEQFF TGTGCCAGCAGTTTCCCGGATGAGCAGTTCTTC